This TCR beta chain derives from a study of shared clonotypes between healthy human individuals. It was CD45RO-negative cells, positively selected for CCR7, that made up naive CD8 cells, with terminally differentiated effector memory CD45RA+ cells excluded. Genomic DNA per cell subset filled all wells of several immunoSEQ plates. The DNA input per sorted-subset replicate PCR was 150 to 200 ng, corresponding to some 33,000 T cell genomes. The method was immunoSEQ multiplex PCR; TCRdb's version includes in-frame clones alone and lacks a portion of them. The repertoire holds over 2 million clones, with about 95% as singletons. The clonotype originates from a man younger than 35 in good health. Sequencing input: naive CD8+ T cells sorted from blood.

The CDR3, as DNA: TGTGCCTGGAGGCGGGAGGGCCTGGGAGACACCGGGGAGCTGTTTTTT. Its translation: CAWRREGLGDTGELFF. This chain joins TRBV30 and TRBJ2-2; 9 positions match TRBD2. This CDR3 has 16 amino acids. V was clipped by 3 bases and J by 3 bases; unmatched bases: 8. Germline loops: CDR1 GTSNPN, CDR2 SVGIG (reference sequence).